The clone carrying this TCR beta chain was observed a few times. The data belong to a study of T-cell memory formation after mild COVID-19. The CDR3 is made up of 13 amino acids. The ends were cut back, 4 bases at V and 3 bases at J, with 9 bases in the middle. Germline CDR1 reads MNHNS; CDR2 reads SASEGT. TCRdb independently ran MiXCR on the 5' RACE reads; one entry per CDR3 protein. The sample lists under 400,000 distinct CDR3 sequences; 25% to 30% were seen once. The chain uses TRBV6-1 and TRBJ1-1; unclear D gene. Sequenced material: PBMCs or a T cell subset sorted from them (not recorded which). The sequence was collected from an adult woman who had mild COVID-19 (a few samples of this study predate the infection). Cell type and time point are not known. The CDR3 reads CASSVIADTEAFF. CDR3 sequence (DNA): TGTGCCAGCAGTGTTATTGCGGACACTGAAGCTTTCTTT.